This T cell receptor beta chain derives from a study of cytomegalovirus exposure and HLA in healthy donors. Looked up from germline, CDR1 is SGHDT and CDR2 is YYEEEE. With 4 bases removed from V and 4 bases from J, the gap between germline ends came to 11 bases. CDR3 size: 13 residues. This clone was found once. Here immunoSEQ multiplex PCR was the method, and the copy in TCRdb shows in-frame clones only, minus some. The table shows about 160,000 clones, with approximately 96% occurring only once. The genes are TRBV5-6 and TRBJ2-5; the D gene is possibly TRBD1 (5 bases). The sequenced sample was PBMCs. The source is a woman under 30 in good health and CMV-seronegative. The CDR3 loop is CASSQGLAETQYF. The DNA for the CDR3 is TGTGCCAGCAGCCAGGGCCTTGCAGAGACCCAGTACTTC.